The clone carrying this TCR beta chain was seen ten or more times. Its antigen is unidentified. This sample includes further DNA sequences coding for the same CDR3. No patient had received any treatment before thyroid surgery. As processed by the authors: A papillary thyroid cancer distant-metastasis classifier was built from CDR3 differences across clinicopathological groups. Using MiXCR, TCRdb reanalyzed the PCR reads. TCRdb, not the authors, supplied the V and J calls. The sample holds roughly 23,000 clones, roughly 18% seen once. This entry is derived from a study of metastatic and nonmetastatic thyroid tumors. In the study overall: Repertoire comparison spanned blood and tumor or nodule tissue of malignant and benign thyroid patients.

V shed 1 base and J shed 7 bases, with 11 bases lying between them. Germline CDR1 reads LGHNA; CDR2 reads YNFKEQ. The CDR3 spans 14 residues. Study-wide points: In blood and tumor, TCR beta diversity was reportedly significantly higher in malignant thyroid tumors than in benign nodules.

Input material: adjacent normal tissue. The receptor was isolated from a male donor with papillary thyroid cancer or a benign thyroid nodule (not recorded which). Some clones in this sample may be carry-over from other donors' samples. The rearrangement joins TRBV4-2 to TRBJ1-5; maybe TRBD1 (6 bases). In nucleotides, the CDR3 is TGTGCCAGCAGCCAAGGGGGGCTCGACCAGCCCCAGCATTTT. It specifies CASSQGGLDQPQHF.